The rows below give T cell receptor beta chains drawn from one sample of a study of shared T cell receptors in the human thymus. Assay: immunoSEQ multiplex PCR; the TCRdb copy retains only in-frame clones and omits some. The sample has some 640,000 clones, more than 75% seen once. The sample was also reused in another study, on human thymus T cells.

Sequenced sample: thymocytes. All receptors derive from a boy under three years old with a congenital heart defect. Both conserved end residues are part of each CDR3. Each record gives: CDR3 length, J gene, V gene, CDR3 protein.

len: 15
j_gene: TRBJ2-5
v_gene: TRBV9
CDR3aa: CASSVSRGEKETQYF

len: 16
j_gene: TRBJ1-1
v_gene: TRBV2
CDR3aa: CASRLGTGMKNTEAFF

len: 17
j_gene: TRBJ2-5
v_gene: TRBV9
CDR3aa: CASSVWSSGRRTETQYF

len: 14
j_gene: TRBJ2-1
v_gene: TRBV4-3
CDR3aa: CASSYRTVPNEQFF

len: 16
j_gene: TRBJ2-3
v_gene: TRBV19
CDR3aa: CASSPGTSACTDTQYF

len: 20
j_gene: TRBJ2-7
v_gene: TRBV28
CDR3aa: CASSLDPGSLRLASSYEQYF

len: 19
j_gene: TRBJ1-3
v_gene: TRBV14
CDR3aa: CASSLRAFWGSRSGNTIYF

len: 15
j_gene: TRBJ2-1
v_gene: TRBV19
CDR3aa: CASSILVGSYNEQFF

len: 13
j_gene: TRBJ2-1
v_gene: TRBV2
CDR3aa: CAGPLDSNNEQFF

len: 15
j_gene: TRBJ1-4
v_gene: TRBV18
CDR3aa: CASSPPGTDNEKLFF

len: 13
j_gene: TRBJ1-3
v_gene: TRBV29-1
CDR3aa: CSVEAGSGNTIYF

len: 21
j_gene: TRBJ2-2
v_gene: TRBV30
CDR3aa: CAWTLGRPGLAGGPHPGELFF

len: 11
j_gene: TRBJ2-3
v_gene: TRBV6-4
CDR3aa: CASSATDTQYF

len: 15
j_gene: TRBJ2-7
v_gene: TRBV2
CDR3aa: CASRQEDSLSYEQYF

len: 16
j_gene: TRBJ1-2
v_gene: TRBV5-6
CDR3aa: CASSLVVQGASYGYTF

len: 15
j_gene: TRBJ2-5
v_gene: TRBV7-8
CDR3aa: CASSQGSEAGETQYF

len: 17
j_gene: TRBJ2-7
v_gene: TRBV7-8
CDR3aa: CASSLAPLARHSYEQYF

len: 17
j_gene: TRBJ2-1
v_gene: TRBV4-3
CDR3aa: CASSQEVLQGGYNEQFF

len: 16
j_gene: TRBJ2-1
v_gene: TRBV7-3
CDR3aa: CASSLTGTSGDNEQFF

len: 12
j_gene: TRBJ2-7
v_gene: TRBV9
CDR3aa: CASSVWPYEQYF

len: 16
j_gene: TRBJ2-4
v_gene: TRBV28
CDR3aa: CASKAGGSLAKNIQYF

len: 17
j_gene: TRBJ2-3
v_gene: TRBV5-6
CDR3aa: CASSGLAGASSTDTQYF

len: 16
j_gene: TRBJ1-2
v_gene: TRBV7-2
CDR3aa: CASSIEGDRFRDGYTF

len: 13
j_gene: TRBJ2-2
v_gene: TRBV5-4
CDR3aa: CASSRGNTGELFF

len: 16
j_gene: TRBJ1-3
v_gene: TRBV9
CDR3aa: CASSTTGEGTGNTIYF

len: 17
j_gene: TRBJ1-3
v_gene: TRBV7-7
CDR3aa: CASSLGCRGNSGNTIYF

len: 14
j_gene: TRBJ2-4
v_gene: TRBV5-1
CDR3aa: CASSLWAGGDIQYF

len: 12
j_gene: TRBJ1-1
v_gene: TRBV28
CDR3aa: CASSFSDTEAFF

len: 14
j_gene: TRBJ2-1
v_gene: TRBV28
CDR3aa: CASSSQGKYNEQFF

len: 12
j_gene: TRBJ2-7
v_gene: TRBV10-1
CDR3aa: CASSEPGNEQYF

len: 14
j_gene: TRBJ2-2
v_gene: TRBV30
CDR3aa: CAWSVQGGTGELFF

len: 14
j_gene: TRBJ2-7
v_gene: TRBV5-1
CDR3aa: CASSGPAPSYEQYF

len: 16
j_gene: TRBJ2-5
v_gene: TRBV11-2
CDR3aa: CASSFKRVGDVETQYF

len: 14
j_gene: TRBJ1-3
v_gene: TRBV6-5
CDR3aa: CASSVENSGNTIYF

len: 15
j_gene: TRBJ2-3
v_gene: TRBV5-8
CDR3aa: CASSARVPSTDTQYF

len: 18
j_gene: TRBJ2-2
v_gene: TRBV7-8
CDR3aa: CASSLAAGMGADSGELFF

len: 16
j_gene: TRBJ1-5
v_gene: TRBV5-5
CDR3aa: CASSRTGSMGNQPQHF

len: 15
j_gene: TRBJ1-1
v_gene: TRBV5-1
CDR3aa: CASSLYLAVNTEAFF

len: 14
j_gene: TRBJ2-1
v_gene: TRBV5-6
CDR3aa: CASSGTGDNNEQFF

len: 15
j_gene: TRBJ2-1
v_gene: TRBV5-4
CDR3aa: CASSLSASGSNEQFF

len: 14
j_gene: TRBJ1-4
v_gene: TRBV4-3
CDR3aa: CASSQDRGRRGLFF

len: 14
j_gene: TRBJ2-7
v_gene: TRBV6-4
CDR3aa: CASRLQGPPYEQYF

len: 20
j_gene: TRBJ2-1
v_gene: TRBV19
CDR3aa: CASSIWRRLAGGRPRNEQFF

len: 15
j_gene: TRBJ2-5
v_gene: TRBV15
CDR3aa: CATSRYREFQETQYF